This T cell receptor (beta chain) came from a study of blood T cell repertoires in COVID-19. Overall study context: PBMCs, B-cell-depleted T cells, or T cells provided the cDNA or gDNA that made up the material.

The germline V gene encodes CDR1 SGHDN and CDR2 FVKESK. The V and J ends lost 1 base and 7 bases respectively, with 7 bases between them. The CDR3 covers 12 residues. Original processing methods: Counts of nucleated cells, estimated from reference gene primer amplification, were obtained. Clones were sequenced by immunoSEQ multiplex PCR, and TCRdb holds only the in-frame ones, with some missing. Clonal size and the V and J genes are those of that table, whereas D and trimming came from the DNA. The sample carries some 490,000 clones, roughly nine tenths recorded once. Participants, roughly 18 to 100 years old, spanned 25 or so US areas.

The chain employs TRBV14 and TRBJ1-2; tentatively, D is TRBD1 (5 bases). The sequencing input was PBMCs or T cells enriched from blood (not recorded which). This receptor was taken from a woman aged 55-69 years who had recovered from COVID-19. DNA for the CDR3: TGTGCCAGCAGCCAAGTCAGGGCTGGCTACACCTTC. Encoded protein: CASSQVRAGYTF. The variable domain in full, with the rest retrieved from reference TRBV14 and TRBJ1-2, is EAGVTQFPSHSVIEKGQTVTLRCDPISGHDNLYWYRRVMGKEIKFLLHFVKESKQDESGMPNNRFLAERTGGTYSTLKVQPAELEDSGVYFCASSQVRAGYTFGSGTRLTVV.